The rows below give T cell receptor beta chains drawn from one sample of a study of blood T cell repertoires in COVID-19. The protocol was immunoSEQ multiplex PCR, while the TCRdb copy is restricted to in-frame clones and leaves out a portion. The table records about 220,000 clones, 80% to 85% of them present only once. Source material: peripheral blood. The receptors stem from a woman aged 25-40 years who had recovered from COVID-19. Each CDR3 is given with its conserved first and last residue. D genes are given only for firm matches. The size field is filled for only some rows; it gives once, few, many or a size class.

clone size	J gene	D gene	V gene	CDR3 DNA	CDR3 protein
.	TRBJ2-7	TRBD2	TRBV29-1	TGCAGCGTTGTACCGATAGGACTAGCGGGGCATCAGTACTTC	CSVVPIGLAGHQYF
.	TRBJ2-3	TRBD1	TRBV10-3	TGTGCCATCAGCTCCGGGACAGGGGGTGATACGCAGTATTTT	CAISSGTGGDTQYF
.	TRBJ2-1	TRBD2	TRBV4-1	TGCGCCAGCAGCCAAGTTCCGCTAGCGGGAGGGCCAAATTGGCAGTTCTTC	CASSQVPLAGGPNWQFF
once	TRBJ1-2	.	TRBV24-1	TGTGCCACCAGTGATTTCGTGGCCGGCTACACCTTC	CATSDFVAGYTF
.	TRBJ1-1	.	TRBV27	TGTGCCAGCAGTCCTCTCCGAGCGGGCACTGAAGCTTTCTTT	CASSPLRAGTEAFF
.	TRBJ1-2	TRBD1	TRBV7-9	TGTGCCAGCAGCACAGGGACAGGTCGATCCTATGGCTACACCTTC	CASSTGTGRSYGYTF
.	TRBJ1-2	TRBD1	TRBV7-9	TGTGCCAGCAGCTTTGGGGCAGCGACAGGGGATAATGGCTACACCTTC	CASSFGAATGDNGYTF
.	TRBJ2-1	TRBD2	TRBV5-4	TGTGCCAGCAGCTTCCGCTCTAGCGGGAACGATGAGCAGTTCTTC	CASSFRSSGNDEQFF
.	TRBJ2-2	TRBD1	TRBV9	TGTGCCAGCAGCACGTGGGACAGAGCCTCCGGGGAGCTGTTTTTT	CASSTWDRASGELFF
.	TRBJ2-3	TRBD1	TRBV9	TGTGCCAGCAGCGGACAGGGGAGCGGCACAGATACGCAGTATTTT	CASSGQGSGTDTQYF
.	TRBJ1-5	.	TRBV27	TGTGCCAGCAGTTTGGTGGGGGCGGGGGGCCATCAGCCCCAGCATTTT	CASSLVGAGGHQPQHF
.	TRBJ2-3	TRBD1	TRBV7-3	TGTGCCAGCAGCTATCGGGGACAGGGAGGTAGAGATACGCAGTATTTT	CASSYRGQGGRDTQYF
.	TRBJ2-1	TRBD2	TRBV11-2	TGTGCCAGCAGCTTAAAGTCTGTGCGGGAGGGCTCCTACAATGAGCAGTTCTTC	CASSLKSVREGSYNEQFF
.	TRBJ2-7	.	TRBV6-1	TGTGCCAGCAGGGAAATACCCCAGGGAATCACCGTCTACGAGCAGTACTTC	CASREIPQGITVYEQYF
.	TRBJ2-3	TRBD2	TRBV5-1	TGCGCCAGCAGCTTGACTAGCGGTGGAGATACGCAGTATTTT	CASSLTSGGDTQYF
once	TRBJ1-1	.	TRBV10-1	TGCGCCAGCAGGGTAGCTCAGCGCGGTGAAGCTTTCTTT	CASRVAQRGEAFF
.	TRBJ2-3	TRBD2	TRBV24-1	TGTGCCACCAGTGATAACCTAGTCGTTGCGGGAGGTTCCCAGAGCTTCATGGGGGAGACGCAGTATTTT	CATSDNLVVAGGSQSFMGETQYF
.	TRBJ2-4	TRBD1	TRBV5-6	TGTGCCAGCAGCTGGGGACAGGGGGCCGGAAACATTCAGTACTTC	CASSWGQGAGNIQYF
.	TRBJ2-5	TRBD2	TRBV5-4	TGTGCCAGCAGCTTAGGGACTAGCCTGTACCAAGAGACCCAGTACTTC	CASSLGTSLYQETQYF
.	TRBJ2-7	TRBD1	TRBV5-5	TGTGCCAGCAGCTCACTGGGACAGTCCTACGAGCAGTACTTC	CASSSLGQSYEQYF
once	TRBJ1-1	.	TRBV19	TGTGCCAGTAGTATAGCCAGGGGCTCTGAAGCTTTCTTT	CASSIARGSEAFF
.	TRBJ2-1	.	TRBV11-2	TGTGCCAGCAGCTTAGATAGGACTAATGAGCAGTTCTTC	CASSLDRTNEQFF
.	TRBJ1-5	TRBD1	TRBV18	TGTGCCAGCTCACGACAGGGAGATCAGCCCCAGCATTTT	CASSRQGDQPQHF
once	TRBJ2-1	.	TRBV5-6	TGTGCCAGCAGCTTGTTGCGGGGCTCCTACAATGAGCAGTTCTTC	CASSLLRGSYNEQFF
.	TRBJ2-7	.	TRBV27	TGTGCCAGCAGTTTATCTCTCCCGAGGGGGGGGGCCTACGAGCAGTACTTC	CASSLSLPRGGAYEQYF
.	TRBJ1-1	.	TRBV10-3	TGTGCCATCAGTGAAGACACGAACACTGAAGCTTTCTTT	CAISEDTNTEAFF
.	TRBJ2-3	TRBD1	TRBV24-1	TGTGCCACCAGTGATACGTCAGGGGGAGATACGCAGTATTTT	CATSDTSGGDTQYF
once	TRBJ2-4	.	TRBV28	TGTGCCAGCAGTTTAGCCAGGGGAAACAACATTCAGTACTTC	CASSLARGNNIQYF
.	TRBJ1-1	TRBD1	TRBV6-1	TGTGCCAGCAGTCCAGGGACAGGAACCCAAGCTTTCTTT	CASSPGTGTQAFF
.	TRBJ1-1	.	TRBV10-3	TGTGCCATCAGTGGGGGCTTGAGCGCGACCACTGAAGCTTTCTTT	CAISGGLSATTEAFF
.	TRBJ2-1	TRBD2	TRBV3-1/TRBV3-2	TGTGCCAGCAGCCAAGATTCCGAGACTAGCGGGAGGGCCGATGAGCAGTTCTTC	CASSQDSETSGRADEQFF
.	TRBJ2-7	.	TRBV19	TGTGCCAGTAGACCTACCTGGACGGAGGGGAACGAGCAGTACTTC	CASRPTWTEGNEQYF
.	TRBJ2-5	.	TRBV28	TGTGCCAGCGGGGGGGCGCGGGAGACCCAGTACTTC	CASGGARETQYF
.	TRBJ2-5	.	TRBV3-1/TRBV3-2	TGTGCCAGCAGCCAAGTAAACAGGGTTGGGGAGACCCAGTACTTC	CASSQVNRVGETQYF
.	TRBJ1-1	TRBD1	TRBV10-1	TGCGCCAGCAGCGACAGGGAAACTGAAGCTTTCTTT	CASSDRETEAFF
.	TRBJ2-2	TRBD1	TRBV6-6	TGTGCCAGCAGCTGGGGACAGGGGGCGGCCGGGGAGCTGTTTTTT	CASSWGQGAAGELFF
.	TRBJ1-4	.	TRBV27	TGTGCCAGCAGTTTACAGTTCTCAGGTGAAAAACTGTTTTTT	CASSLQFSGEKLFF
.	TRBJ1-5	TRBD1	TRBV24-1	TGTGCCACCAGTGCAAGGGGGACAGGGGGTGTTCAGCCCCAGCATTTT	CATSARGTGGVQPQHF
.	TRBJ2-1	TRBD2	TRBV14	TGTGCCAGCAGCCATGTACGAGAGTTGCGCGGGACTACTGGGTCCTACAATGAGCAGTTCTTC	CASSHVRELRGTTGSYNEQFF
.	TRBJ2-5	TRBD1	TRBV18	TGTGCCAGCTCACCCGGACAGGGGCAAGAGACCCAGTACTTC	CASSPGQGQETQYF
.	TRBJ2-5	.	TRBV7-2	TGTGCCAGCAGCTTAAGGCGGGATCAAGAGACCCAGTACTTC	CASSLRRDQETQYF
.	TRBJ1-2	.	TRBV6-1	TGTGCCAGCAGTGAAATTTCCGGGGGGCACTATGGCTACACCTTC	CASSEISGGHYGYTF
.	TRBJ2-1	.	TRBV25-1	TGTGCCAGCGGGTGGGCCGGGAATGCGGATGAGCAGTTCTTC	CASGWAGNADEQFF
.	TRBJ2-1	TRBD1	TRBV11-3	TGTGCCAGCAGCCCCAGGGGGCCCTACAATGAGCAGTTCTTC	CASSPRGPYNEQFF
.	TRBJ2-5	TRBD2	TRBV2	TGTGCCAGCACCCTCGGACTAGCGGGAGGAGTTCAAGAGACCCAGTACTTC	CASTLGLAGGVQETQYF
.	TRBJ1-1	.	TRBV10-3	TGTGCCATCAGTGAGTCAGGCGGGGCGAACACTGAAGCTTTCTTT	CAISESGGANTEAFF
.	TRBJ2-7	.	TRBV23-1	TGCGCCAGCAGTAGGGGACACACACGCCTCCAGTACGAGCAGTACTTC	CASSRGHTRLQYEQYF
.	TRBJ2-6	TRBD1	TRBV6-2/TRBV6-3	TGTGCCAGCAGCCCCGACAGGGGCTCTGGGGCCAACGTCCTGACTTTC	CASSPDRGSGANVLTF
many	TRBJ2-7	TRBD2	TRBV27	TGTGCCAGCAGTTTCTTGACTAGCGGAATTTACGAGCAGTACTTC	CASSFLTSGIYEQYF
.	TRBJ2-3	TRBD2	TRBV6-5	TGTGCCACCGTGGGGGGGGATACGCAGTATTTT	CATVGGDTQYF
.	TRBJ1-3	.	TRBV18	TGTGCCAGCTCACCAGAGTCTGGAAACACCATATATTTT	CASSPESGNTIYF
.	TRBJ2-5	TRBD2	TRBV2	TGTGCCAGCAGTGATAGGACTAGCGGGGAAGAGACCCAGTACTTC	CASSDRTSGEETQYF
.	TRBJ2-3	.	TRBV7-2	TGTGCCAGCAGCGTACAGGGGGGGACAGATACGCAGTATTTT	CASSVQGGTDTQYF
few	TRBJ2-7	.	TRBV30	TGTGCCTGGAGTAATAGCCACGAGCAGTACTTC	CAWSNSHEQYF
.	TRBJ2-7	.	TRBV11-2	TGTGCCAGCAGCCCCGGGTTAGAGGAGCAGTACTTC	CASSPGLEEQYF
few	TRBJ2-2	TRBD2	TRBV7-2	TGTGCCAGCAGCCCCGGACTAGCGGGCACCGGGGAGCTGTTTTTT	CASSPGLAGTGELFF
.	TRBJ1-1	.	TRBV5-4	TGTGCCAGCAGCTTGGAGGCAGGAGAAGCTTTCTTT	CASSLEAGEAFF
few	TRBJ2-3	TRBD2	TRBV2	TGTGCCAGCAGTGGATCTAGCGGGAGAGGGGAAGATACGCAGTATTTT	CASSGSSGRGEDTQYF
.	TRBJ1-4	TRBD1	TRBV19	TGTGCCAGTAGTATACGACAGGGTACAACTAATGAAAAACTGTTTTTT	CASSIRQGTTNEKLFF
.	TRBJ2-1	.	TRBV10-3	TGTGCCATCAGTCCGGGACTTCCTGACAATGAGCAGTTCTTC	CAISPGLPDNEQFF